This T cell receptor (beta chain) appears in the sequencing data of a study of patients and donors after allogeneic stem cell transplantation. This clonotype occurred a few times. In TCRdb, the RT-PCR reads were re-called with MiXCR into one record per CDR3 protein. The sample yields about 410,000 distinct CDR3 sequences, roughly 17% seen once. This CDR3 has 13 amino acids. Germline V CDR1 and CDR2: DFQATT, SNEGSKA (reference sequence). The V and J ends lost 7 bases and 5 bases respectively, with 17 bases between them. The sequence was collected from a human donor who was either an allogeneic HSCT recipient or a stem cell or donor lymphocyte infusion donor (not recorded which). It is not recorded whose cells these are; they may come from a transplant donor. Sequencing was done on a sample of blood, either unsorted or a sorted T cell fraction (not recorded which). V usage is TRBV20-1 and J usage is TRBJ1-2; maybe TRBD1 (5 bases). This chain's CDR3 is CSGKRGGSYGYTF. Here the CDR3 DNA reads TGCAGTGGCAAGCGGGGGGGAAGTTATGGCTACACCTTC.